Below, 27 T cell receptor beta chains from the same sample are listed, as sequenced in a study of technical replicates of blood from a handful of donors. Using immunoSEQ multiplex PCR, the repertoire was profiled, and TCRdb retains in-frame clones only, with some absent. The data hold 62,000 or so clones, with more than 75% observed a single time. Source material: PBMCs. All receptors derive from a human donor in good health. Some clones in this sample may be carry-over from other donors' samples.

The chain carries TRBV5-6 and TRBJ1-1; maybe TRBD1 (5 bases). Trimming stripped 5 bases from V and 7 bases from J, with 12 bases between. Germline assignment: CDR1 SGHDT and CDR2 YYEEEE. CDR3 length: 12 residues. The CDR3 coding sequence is TGTGCCAGCAGTTTCAGGGCACTTGAAGCTTTCTTT. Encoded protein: CASSFRALEAFF.

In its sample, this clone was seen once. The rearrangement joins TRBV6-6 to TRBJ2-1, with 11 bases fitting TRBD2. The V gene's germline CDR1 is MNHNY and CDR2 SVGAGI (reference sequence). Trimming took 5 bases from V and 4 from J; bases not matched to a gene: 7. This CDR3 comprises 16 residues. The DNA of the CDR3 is TGTGCCAGCAGTGCTCGGACTAGCGGGTTTTACAATGAGCAGTTCTTC. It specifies CASSARTSGFYNEQFF.

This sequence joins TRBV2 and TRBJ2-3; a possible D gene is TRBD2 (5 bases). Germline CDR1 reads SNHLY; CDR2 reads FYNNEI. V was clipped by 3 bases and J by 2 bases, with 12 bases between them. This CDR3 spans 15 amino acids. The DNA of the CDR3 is TGTGCCAGCAGTGACTCGCCCGGGGTCACAGATACGCAGTATTTT. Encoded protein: CASSDSPGVTDTQYF.

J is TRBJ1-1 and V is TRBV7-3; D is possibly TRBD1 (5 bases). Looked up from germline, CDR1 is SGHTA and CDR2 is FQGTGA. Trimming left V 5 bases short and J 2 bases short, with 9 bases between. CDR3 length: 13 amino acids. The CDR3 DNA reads TGTGCCAGCAGCCCCGGGGGAAACACTGAAGCTTTCTTT. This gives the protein CASSPGGNTEAFF.

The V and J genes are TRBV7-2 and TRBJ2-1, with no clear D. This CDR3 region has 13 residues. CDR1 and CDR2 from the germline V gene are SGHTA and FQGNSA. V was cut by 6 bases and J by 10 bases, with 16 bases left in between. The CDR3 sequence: CASRLPFEPEQFF. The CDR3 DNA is TGTGCCAGCAGACTCCCTTTTGAACCCGAGCAGTTCTTC.

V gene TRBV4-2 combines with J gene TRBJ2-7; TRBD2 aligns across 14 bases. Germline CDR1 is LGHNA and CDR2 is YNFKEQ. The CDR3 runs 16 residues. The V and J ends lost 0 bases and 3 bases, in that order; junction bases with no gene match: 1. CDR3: CASSQEGTSGGYEQYF. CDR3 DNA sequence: TGTGCCAGCAGCCAAGAAGGGACTAGCGGGGGCTACGAGCAGTACTTC.

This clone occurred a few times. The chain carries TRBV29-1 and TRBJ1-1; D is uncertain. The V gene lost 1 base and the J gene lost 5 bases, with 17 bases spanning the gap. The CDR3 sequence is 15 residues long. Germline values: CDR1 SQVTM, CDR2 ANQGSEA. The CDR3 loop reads CSVEGVGGSGTEAFF. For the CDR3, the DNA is TGCAGCGTTGAAGGGGTTGGCGGCTCTGGGACTGAAGCTTTCTTT. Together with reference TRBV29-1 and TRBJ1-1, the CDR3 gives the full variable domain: SAVISQKPSRDICQRGTSLTIQCQVDSQVTMMFWYRQQPGQSLTLIATANQGSEATYESGFVIDKFPISRPNLTFSTLTVSNMSPEDSSIYLCSVEGVGGSGTEAFFGQGTRLTVV.

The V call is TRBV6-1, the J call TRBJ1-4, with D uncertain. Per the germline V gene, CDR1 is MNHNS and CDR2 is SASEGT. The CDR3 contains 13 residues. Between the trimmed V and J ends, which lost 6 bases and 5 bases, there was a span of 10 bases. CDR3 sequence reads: CASRAGINEKLFF. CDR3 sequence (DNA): TGTGCCAGCAGGGCCGGGATCAATGAAAAACTGTTTTTT.

CDR3 in DNA: TGTGCCAGCAGCGTATACAGGGGTGAAGCTTTCTTT. Its translation is CASSVYRGEAFF. V usage is TRBV7-6 and J usage is TRBJ1-1; 7 positions match TRBD1. The V gene end was trimmed by 5 bases and the J gene end by 7 bases; junction bases not matched to a gene: 4. Germline V gives CDR1 SGHVS, CDR2 FNYEAQ. The CDR3 covers 12 residues.

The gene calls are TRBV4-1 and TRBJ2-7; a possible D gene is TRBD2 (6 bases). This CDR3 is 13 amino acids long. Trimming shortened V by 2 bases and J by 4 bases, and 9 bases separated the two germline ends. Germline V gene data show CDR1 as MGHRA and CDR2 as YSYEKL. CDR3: CASSQSAGYEQYF. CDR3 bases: TGCGCCAGCAGCCAATCGGCGGGGTACGAGCAGTACTTC.

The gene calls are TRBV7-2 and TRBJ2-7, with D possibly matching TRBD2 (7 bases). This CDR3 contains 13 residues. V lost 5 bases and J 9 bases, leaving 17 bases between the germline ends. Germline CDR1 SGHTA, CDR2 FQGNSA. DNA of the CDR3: TGTGCCAGCAGCCCGGATGGGGGGGCCGCGCAGTACTTC. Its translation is CASSPDGGAAQYF.

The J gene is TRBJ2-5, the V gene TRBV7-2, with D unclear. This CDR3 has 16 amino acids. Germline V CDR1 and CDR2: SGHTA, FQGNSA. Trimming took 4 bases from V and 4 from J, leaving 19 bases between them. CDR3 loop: CASSSPPTGLGETQYF. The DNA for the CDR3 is TGTGCCAGCAGCTCCCCCCCCACGGGTTTAGGAGAGACCCAGTACTTC. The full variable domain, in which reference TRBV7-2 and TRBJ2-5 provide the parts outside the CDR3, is GAGVSQSPSNKVTEKGKDVELRCDPISGHTALYWYRQSLGQGLEFLIYFQGNSAPDKSGLPSDRFSAERTGGSVSTLTIQRTQQEDSAVYLCASSSPPTGLGETQYFGPGTRLLVL.

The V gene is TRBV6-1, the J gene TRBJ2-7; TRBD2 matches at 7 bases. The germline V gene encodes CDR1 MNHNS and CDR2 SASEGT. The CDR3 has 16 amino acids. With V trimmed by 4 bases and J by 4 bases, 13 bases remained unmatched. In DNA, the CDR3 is TGTGCCAGCAGTGCCTCTTACGGGGGGACCCAATACGAGCAGTACTTC. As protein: CASSASYGGTQYEQYF.

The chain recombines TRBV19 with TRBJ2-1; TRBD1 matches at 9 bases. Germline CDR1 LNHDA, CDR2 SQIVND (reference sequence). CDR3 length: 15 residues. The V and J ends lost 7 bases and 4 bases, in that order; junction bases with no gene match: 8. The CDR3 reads CASTPWTGEYNEQFF. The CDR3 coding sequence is TGTGCCAGTACCCCCTGGACAGGGGAATACAATGAGCAGTTCTTC.

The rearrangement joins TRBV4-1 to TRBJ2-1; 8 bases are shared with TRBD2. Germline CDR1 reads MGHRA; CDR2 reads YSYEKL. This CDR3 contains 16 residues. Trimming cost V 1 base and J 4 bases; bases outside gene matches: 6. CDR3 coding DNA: TGCGCCAGCAGCCAAGTGGTGCGGGGGGTTTACAATGAGCAGTTCTTC. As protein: CASSQVVRGVYNEQFF.

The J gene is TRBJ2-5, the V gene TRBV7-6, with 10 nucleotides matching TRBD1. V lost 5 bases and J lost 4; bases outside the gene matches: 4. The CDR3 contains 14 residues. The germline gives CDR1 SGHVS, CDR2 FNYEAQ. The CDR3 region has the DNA TGTGCCAGCAGCGCACGGGACAGGGGAGAGACCCAGTACTTC. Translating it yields CASSARDRGETQYF. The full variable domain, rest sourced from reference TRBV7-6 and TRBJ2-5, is GAGVSQSPRYKVTKRGQDVALRCDPISGHVSLYWYRQALGQGPEFLTYFNYEAQQDKSGLPNDRFSAERPEGSISTLTIQRTEQRDSAMYRCASSARDRGETQYFGPGTRLLVL.

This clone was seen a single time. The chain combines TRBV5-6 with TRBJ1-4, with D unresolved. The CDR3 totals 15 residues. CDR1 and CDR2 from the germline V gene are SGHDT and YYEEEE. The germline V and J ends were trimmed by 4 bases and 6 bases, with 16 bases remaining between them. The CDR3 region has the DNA TGTGCCAGCAGCCTCCACGGCGTCGCGGATGAAAAACTGTTTTTT. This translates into CASSLHGVADEKLFF.

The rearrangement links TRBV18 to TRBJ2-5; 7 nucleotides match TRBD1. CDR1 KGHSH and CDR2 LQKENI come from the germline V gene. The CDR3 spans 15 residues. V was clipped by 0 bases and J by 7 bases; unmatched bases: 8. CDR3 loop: CASSPPSTPGGTQYF. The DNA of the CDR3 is TGTGCCAGCTCACCACCCTCTACTCCAGGGGGGACCCAGTACTTC.

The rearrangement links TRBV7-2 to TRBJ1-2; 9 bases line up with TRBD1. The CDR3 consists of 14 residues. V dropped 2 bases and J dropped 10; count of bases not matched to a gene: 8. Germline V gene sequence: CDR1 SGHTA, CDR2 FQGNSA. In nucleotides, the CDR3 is TGTGCCAGCAGCTTAATTACAGGGGGCCGGTTCTACACCTTC. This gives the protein CASSLITGGRFYTF. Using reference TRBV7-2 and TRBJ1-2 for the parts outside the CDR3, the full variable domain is GAGVSQSPSNKVTEKGKDVELRCDPISGHTALYWYRQSLGQGLEFLIYFQGNSAPDKSGLPSDRFSAERTGGSVSTLTIQRTQQEDSAVYLCASSLITGGRFYTFGSGTRLTVV.

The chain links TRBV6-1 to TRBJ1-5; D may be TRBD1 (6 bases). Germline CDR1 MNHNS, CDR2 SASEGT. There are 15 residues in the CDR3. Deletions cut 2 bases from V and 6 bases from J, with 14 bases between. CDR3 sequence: CASSEWEGGGQPQHF. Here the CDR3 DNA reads TGTGCCAGCAGTGAATGGGAGGGGGGGGGTCAGCCCCAGCATTTT.

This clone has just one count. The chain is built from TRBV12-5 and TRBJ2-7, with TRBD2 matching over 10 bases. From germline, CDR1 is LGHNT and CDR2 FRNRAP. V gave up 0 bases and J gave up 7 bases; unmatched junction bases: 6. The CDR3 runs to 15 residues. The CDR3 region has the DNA TGTGCTAGTGGTTTGGTGGCTAGCGGGGGCCCGGAGCAGTACTTC. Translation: CASGLVASGGPEQYF.

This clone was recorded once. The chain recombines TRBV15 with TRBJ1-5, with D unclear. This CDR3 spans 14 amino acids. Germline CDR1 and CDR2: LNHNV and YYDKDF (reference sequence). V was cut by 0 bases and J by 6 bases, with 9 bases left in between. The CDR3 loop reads CATSRDFGFQPQHF. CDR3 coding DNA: TGTGCCACCAGCAGAGATTTCGGGTTTCAGCCCCAGCATTTT. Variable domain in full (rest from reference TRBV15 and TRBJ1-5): DAMVIQNPRYQVTQFGKPVTLSCSQTLNHNVMYWYQQKSSQAPKLLFHYYDKDFNNEADTPDNFQSRRPNTSFCFLDIRSPGLGDTAMYLCATSRDFGFQPQHFGDGTRLSIL.

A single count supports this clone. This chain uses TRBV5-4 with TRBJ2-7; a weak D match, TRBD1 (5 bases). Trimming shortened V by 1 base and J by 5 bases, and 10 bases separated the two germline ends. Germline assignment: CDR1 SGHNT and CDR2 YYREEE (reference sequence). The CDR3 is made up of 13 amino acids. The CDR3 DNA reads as TGTGCCAGCAGCTTGCCAGGGCCCCACGAGCAGTACTTC. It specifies CASSLPGPHEQYF.

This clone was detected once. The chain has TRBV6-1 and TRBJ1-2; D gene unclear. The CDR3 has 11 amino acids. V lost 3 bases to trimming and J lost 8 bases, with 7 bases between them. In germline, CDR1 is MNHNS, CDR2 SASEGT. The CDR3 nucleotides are TGTGCCAGCAGTGACCTAGGAGGCTACACCTTC. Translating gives CASSDLGGYTF.

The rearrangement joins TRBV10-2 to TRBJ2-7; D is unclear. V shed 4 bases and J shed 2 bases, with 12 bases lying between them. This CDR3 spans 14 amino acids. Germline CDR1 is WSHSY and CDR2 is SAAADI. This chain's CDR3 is CASSGQKFPYEQYF. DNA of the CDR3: TGCGCCAGCAGTGGGCAGAAGTTTCCCTACGAGCAGTACTTC.

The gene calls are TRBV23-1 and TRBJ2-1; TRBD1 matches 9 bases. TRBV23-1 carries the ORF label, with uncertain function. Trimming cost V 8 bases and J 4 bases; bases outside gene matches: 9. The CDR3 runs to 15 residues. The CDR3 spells CASGSGTGLYNEQFF. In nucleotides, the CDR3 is TGCGCCAGCGGGTCCGGGACAGGGTTATACAATGAGCAGTTCTTC.

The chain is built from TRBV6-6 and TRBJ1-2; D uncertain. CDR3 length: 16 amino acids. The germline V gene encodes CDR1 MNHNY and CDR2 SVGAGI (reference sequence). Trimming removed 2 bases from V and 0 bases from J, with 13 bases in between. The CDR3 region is CASSYSQAHSNYGYTF. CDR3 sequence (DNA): TGTGCCAGCAGTTACAGCCAGGCTCATTCTAACTATGGCTACACCTTC.